These T cell receptor beta chains were read from a single sample in a study of cytomegalovirus exposure and HLA in healthy donors. Some clones are missing from TCRdb's copy, which holds only in-frame ones; the method was immunoSEQ multiplex PCR. The sample holds 150,000 to 200,000 clones, around 81% seen once. Input material: PBMCs. Receptor source: a woman between 25 and 40 years old in good health and CMV-seropositive. The CDR3 runs from the conserved cysteine through the conserved F or W. The D gene is left open where the match is weak. Expanded clones are given a class, and other clones once, few, many or no size at all.

j_call v_call d_call clone_size cdr3_nt cdr3_aa
TRBJ2-7 TRBV27 TRBD2 . TGTGCCAGCAGCCCCGGACTAGCGGGAGCCTACGAGCAGTACTTC CASSPGLAGAYEQYF
TRBJ2-7 TRBV10-3 TRBD2 once TGTGCCATCAGTGAGTCGATTGGGGCTAGCGGGAGAGGGCGGCAGTACTTC CAISESIGASGRGRQYF
TRBJ2-4 TRBV11-2 TRBD1 . TGTGCCAGCAGCTCAACAGGGGATCTAGCCAAAAACATTCAGTACTTC CASSSTGDLAKNIQYF
TRBJ2-3 TRBV4-2 TRBD2 . TGTGCCAGCAGCTACACTAGCGGGGGGGAGGAAGATACGCAGTATTTT CASSYTSGGEEDTQYF
TRBJ2-5 TRBV4-3 TRBD2 . TGCGCCAGCAGCCAAGGGCGGGAGGGCCCGGAGACCCAGTACTTC CASSQGREGPETQYF
TRBJ2-3 TRBV9 TRBD2 few TGTGCCAGCGGGCGGACTAGCGGGGCCGGGATGACAACAGATACGCAGTATTTT CASGRTSGAGMTTDTQYF
TRBJ2-3 TRBV6-5 . . TGTGCCAGCAGTTACGAGGCCTCTAGCACAGATACGCAGTATTTT CASSYEASSTDTQYF
TRBJ1-3 TRBV6-5 . . TGTGCCAGCAGTTCCCCAGCGGTGCGAGCCATATATTTT CASSSPAVRAIYF
TRBJ1-1 TRBV6-1 . once TGTGCCAGCAAACCGAATGGGCGCGGAGGGACTGAAGCTTTCTTT CASKPNGRGGTEAFF
TRBJ2-5 TRBV5-1 . . TGCGCCAGCAGCTTGAGGCAGGGTCAAGAGACCCAGTACTTC CASSLRQGQETQYF
TRBJ2-1 TRBV5-8 . . TGTGCCAGCAGCTTGACCCAGGGGAAGCAGTTCTTC CASSLTQGKQFF
TRBJ2-7 TRBV30 TRBD2 . TGTGCCTGGAGGGTGGGTAGCGGGGGTTCCTACGAGCAGTACTTC CAWRVGSGGSYEQYF
TRBJ2-1 TRBV7-9 TRBD2 . TGTGCCAGCAGCTTAGGCCTAGCGGGGGGAAGGGGCGAGCAGTTCTTC CASSLGLAGGRGEQFF
TRBJ2-1 TRBV5-6 TRBD2 . TGTGCCAGCAGCAAGGGACTAGCGGGGCCTAGCTCCTACAATGAGCAGTTCTTC CASSKGLAGPSSYNEQFF
TRBJ2-7 TRBV5-6 . . TGTGCCAGCAGCTTTGCAAGCTCCTACGAGCAGTACTTC CASSFASSYEQYF
TRBJ2-7 TRBV30 . . TGTGCCTGTTCCCCTCAGGTGACCTACGAGCAGTACTTC CACSPQVTYEQYF
TRBJ2-3 TRBV28 TRBD1 once TGTGCCAGCAGTTTACCCGACAGGGGGTTAACAGATACGCAGTATTTT CASSLPDRGLTDTQYF
TRBJ1-1 TRBV11-2 . . TGTGCCAGCAGCTTAGTGTGGGGGCCCAACACTGAAGCTTTCTTT CASSLVWGPNTEAFF
TRBJ2-5 TRBV7-9 TRBD2 . TGTGCCAGCAGTACGGGACTAGCTCTTCAGACCCAGTACTTC CASSTGLALQTQYF